The rows below give T cell receptor beta chains drawn from one sample of a study of cytomegalovirus exposure and HLA in healthy donors. Produced via immunoSEQ multiplex PCR; TCRdb's table is partial and in-frame only. This sample has around 100,000 clones; about 70% occur once, and the top ten carry less than 3.5%. Sequencing was performed on PBMCs. The receptors here all came from a man aged 45-65 years in good health and CMV-seropositive. CDR3s include the opening cysteine and the closing phenylalanine or tryptophan. The order of the fields is J gene, D gene, V gene, clone size, CDR3 protein, CDR3 DNA. A D gene is named only where the DNA matches it firmly. Size is omitted from some rows. Given values are once, few, many or a class for expanded clones.

>TRBJ2-7|TRBD2|TRBV4-1|-
CASSPPLGITGTSGSYEQYF
TGCGCCAGCAGCCCTCCTTTGGGAATAACCGGGACTAGCGGGAGTTACGAGCAGTACTTC
>TRBJ1-2|TRBD1|TRBV5-6|-
CASSPGQSYGYTF
TGTGCCAGCAGCCCGGGACAGTCCTATGGCTACACCTTC
>TRBJ2-2|-|TRBV13|few
CASSLGFDGVLRGELFF
TGTGCCAGCAGCTTAGGATTCGACGGGGTACTCCGCGGGGAGCTGTTTTTT
>TRBJ1-6|-|TRBV30|-
CACDEGRDSPLHF
TGTGCCTGCGACGAGGGGAGGGATTCACCCCTCCACTTT
>TRBJ1-1|-|TRBV27|once
CASSFILTGKHTEAFF
TGTGCCAGCAGTTTTATTTTGACAGGAAAACACACTGAAGCTTTCTTT
>TRBJ2-7|TRBD2|TRBV19|-
CASSTGLAGASYEQYF
TGTGCCAGTAGTACCGGACTAGCGGGAGCTTCCTACGAGCAGTACTTC
>TRBJ2-7|TRBD2|TRBV11-2|few
CASSWGLAGERSEQYF
TGTGCCAGCAGCTGGGGACTAGCGGGAGAACGAAGCGAGCAGTACTTC
>TRBJ2-5|-|TRBV5-6|-
CASSLYRGTYQETQYF
TGTGCCAGCAGCCTTTACCGGGGGACGTACCAAGAGACCCAGTACTTC
>TRBJ2-1|-|TRBV12-5|-
CASGLSGYNEQFF
TGTGCTAGTGGTTTAAGCGGGTACAATGAGCAGTTCTTC
>TRBJ1-4|-|TRBV19|-
CASSKRITEKLFF
TGTGCCAGTAGTAAGAGGATAACCGAAAAACTGTTTTTT
>TRBJ2-5|-|TRBV5-4|-
CASRHQAGFQETQYF
TGTGCCAGCAGGCACCAGGCAGGGTTCCAAGAGACCCAGTACTTC
>TRBJ2-7|TRBD1|TRBV5-1|-
CASSRDSPLNYEQYF
TGCGCCAGCAGCCGGGACAGTCCACTAAACTACGAGCAGTACTTC
>TRBJ2-2|-|TRBV2|-
CASSAGPGELFF
TGTGCCAGCAGTGCAGGGCCCGGGGAGCTGTTTTTT
>TRBJ1-2|-|TRBV29-1|-
CSVEFYGEYYGYTF
TGCAGCGTTGAATTTTACGGGGAGTACTATGGCTACACCTTC
>TRBJ1-1|-|TRBV5-6|once
CASSLVRNTEAFF
TGTGCCAGCAGCTTGGTCCGGAACACTGAAGCTTTCTTT
>TRBJ1-2|-|TRBV5-1|-
CASSLKGDDNYGYTF
TGCGCCAGCAGCTTGAAGGGAGATGACAACTATGGCTACACCTTC
>TRBJ2-7|-|TRBV27|-
CASSLSGGGYEQYF
TGTGCCAGCAGTTTATCGGGGGGTGGCTACGAGCAGTACTTC
>TRBJ2-5|TRBD2|TRBV2|-
CASSGASGQETQYF
TGTGCCAGCAGTGGGGCTAGCGGACAAGAGACCCAGTACTTC
>TRBJ2-1|TRBD2|TRBV5-1|-
CASSLALAGGYEQFF
TGCGCCAGCAGCTTGGCCTTAGCGGGGGGTTATGAGCAGTTCTTC
>TRBJ2-5|TRBD2|TRBV6-5|-
CASSPSREEWETQYF
TGTGCCAGCAGTCCCAGCCGGGAGGAGTGGGAGACCCAGTACTTC
>TRBJ2-3|TRBD1|TRBV19|-
CASSIPKGQSTDTQYF
TGTGCCAGTAGTATACCTAAGGGACAGAGCACAGATACGCAGTATTTT
>TRBJ1-3|-|TRBV2|-
CASSGSQGNTIYF
TGTGCCAGCAGTGGGAGCCAAGGAAACACCATATATTTT
>TRBJ2-5|-|TRBV5-6|-
CASSLVAPQETQYF
TGTGCCAGCAGCTTGGTAGCCCCTCAAGAGACCCAGTACTTC
>TRBJ1-3|-|TRBV10-3|-
CAISPGRDSGNTIYF
TGTGCCATCAGTCCCGGACGGGACTCTGGAAACACCATATATTTT
>TRBJ2-7|-|TRBV2|few
CASSDMVRETSYEQYF
TGTGCCAGCAGTGATATGGTGCGGGAAACCTCGTACGAGCAGTACTTC
>TRBJ2-5|-|TRBV6-1|-
CASSGGAQETQYF
TGTGCCAGCAGTGGGGGAGCCCAAGAGACCCAGTACTTC
>TRBJ2-5|TRBD1|TRBV5-1|-
CASSLEGDRGLETQYF
TGCGCCAGCAGCTTGGAGGGGGACAGGGGGCTGGAGACCCAGTACTTC
>TRBJ1-5|TRBD1|TRBV19|-
CASSIVKGGYQPQHF
TGTGCCAGTAGTATAGTAAAAGGGGGCTATCAGCCCCAGCATTTT
>TRBJ2-7|-|TRBV5-6|-
CASSLLQGSPYEQYF
TGTGCCAGCAGCTTATTACAGGGTTCCCCCTACGAGCAGTACTTC
>TRBJ1-1|-|TRBV27|-
CASSLVGGREAFF
TGTGCCAGCAGTTTGGTCGGGGGGCGGGAAGCTTTCTTT
>TRBJ1-6|TRBD1|TRBV5-1|once
CASSLAFGTGRNSPLHF
TGCGCCAGCAGCTTGGCCTTTGGGACAGGGAGGAATTCACCCCTCCACTTT
>TRBJ2-2|TRBD1|TRBV5-1|-
CASSFGQGEAGELFF
TGCGCCAGCAGCTTCGGTCAGGGGGAAGCCGGGGAGCTGTTTTTT
>TRBJ1-2|TRBD1|TRBV7-2|once
CASSLERGQVGYTF
TGTGCCAGCAGCTTAGAGAGGGGGCAGGTTGGCTACACCTTC
>TRBJ2-7|-|TRBV4-2|-
CASSQVAYEQYF
TGTGCCAGCAGCCAAGTCGCCTACGAGCAGTACTTC
>TRBJ1-1|-|TRBV28|-
CASSPTGLNTEAFF
TGTGCCAGCAGTCCTACAGGGCTGAACACTGAAGCTTTCTTT
>TRBJ1-1|TRBD1|TRBV7-9|-
CASSFSRPGGANTEAFF
TGTGCCAGCAGCTTTAGTCGACCAGGGGGCGCAAACACTGAAGCTTTCTTT
>TRBJ2-3|TRBD2|TRBV2|-
CATSGLSTDTQYF
TGTGCCACCTCGGGACTAAGCACAGATACGCAGTATTTT
>TRBJ2-5|-|TRBV5-1|once
CASSFPQQETQYF
TGCGCCAGCAGCTTTCCCCAACAAGAGACCCAGTACTTC
>TRBJ2-1|TRBD2|TRBV7-9|-
CASRKREGYNEQFF
TGTGCCAGCAGGAAGCGGGAGGGATACAATGAGCAGTTCTTC
>TRBJ1-1|-|TRBV12-5|-
CASGLEEGAEAFF
TGTGCTAGTGGTTTGGAAGAGGGGGCTGAAGCTTTCTTT
>TRBJ1-2|-|TRBV30|-
CAWSLQGGYTF
TGTGCCTGGTCGCTACAGGGAGGCTACACCTTC
>TRBJ2-3|-|TRBV5-1|-
CASSWGRGQGDTQYF
TGCGCCAGCAGCTGGGGGCGGGGGCAAGGAGATACGCAGTATTTT